The clone carrying this TCR beta chain was detected only once. The antigen remains undetermined. The CDR3 has 16 amino acids. Generated by immunoSEQ multiplex PCR, the TCRdb table keeps only in-frame clones and is missing some. The sample holds more than 400,000 clones, about nine tenths seen once. This specimen comes from a study of Ad26.COV2.S vaccination and SARS-CoV-2 variants. Study-level background: Into the muscle, Ad26.COV2.S was dosed once or twice, 56 days apart.

Stated treatment: 15 to 20 received Ad26.COV2.S at low or high dose, single or two shots; several received placebo; per-sample allocation not given. Sampling occurred on day 63 after the first vaccine or placebo injection. It was Wuhan-strain SARS-CoV-2 spike that the Ad26 vaccine vector expressed. Study-level results: Analyses that measured TCR breadth and depth may have underestimated total T cell responses.

The sample here was peripheral blood, taken in a trial of Ad26.COV2.S vaccine versus placebo. The sequence was obtained from a person between 18 and 65 years old who received the Ad26.COV2.S COVID-19 vaccine or a placebo. The chain employs TRBV12-2 and TRBJ2-7; the listed D gene, TRBD1, was not tested against the DNA. TRBV12-2 is a pseudogene. The CDR3 sequence is CASRLETPGIGYEQYF. CDR3 bases: TGTGCAAGTCGCTTAGAGACTCCAGGGATCGGCTACGAGCAGTACTTC.